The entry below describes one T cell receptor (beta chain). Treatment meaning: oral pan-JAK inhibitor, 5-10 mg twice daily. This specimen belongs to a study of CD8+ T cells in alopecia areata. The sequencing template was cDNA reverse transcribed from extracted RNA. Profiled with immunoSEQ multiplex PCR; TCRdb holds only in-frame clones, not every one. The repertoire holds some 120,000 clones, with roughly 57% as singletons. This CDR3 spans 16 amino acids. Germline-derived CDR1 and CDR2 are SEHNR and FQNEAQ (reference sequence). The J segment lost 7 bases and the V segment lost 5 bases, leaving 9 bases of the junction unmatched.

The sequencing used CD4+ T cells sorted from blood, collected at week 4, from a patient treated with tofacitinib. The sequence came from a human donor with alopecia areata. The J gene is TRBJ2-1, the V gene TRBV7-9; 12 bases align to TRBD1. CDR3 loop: CASSQRDRGQVNEQFF. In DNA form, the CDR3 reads TGTGCCAGCAGCCAGAGGGACAGGGGGCAGGTAAATGAGCAGTTCTTC.